This TCR beta chain comes out of a study of blood T cells in healthy people across ages. Every donor contributed roughly 10 milliliters of peripheral blood by blood draw. V was pared by 4 bases and J by 4 bases, with 7 bases between. This CDR3 spans 13 amino acids. Per the germline V gene, CDR1 is LGHNA and CDR2 is YSLEER. General study points: As naive T cell percentage varied, TCR beta diversity correlated strongly with it. More naive CD4+ cells and higher diversity marked long-lived donors relative to aged donors.

Next came a second PCR, run for about 7 to 11 cycles, which used a sample-barcoded 5' primer along with a J-beta primer mix. TCRdb recomputed calls from the 5' RACE reads with MiXCR, one row per CDR3 protein. Of about a million distinct CDR3 sequences listed, approximately 38% are singletons. With respect to this clonotype: The antigen remains undetermined.

The receptor's source is a man between 18 and 35 years old in good health. Sequencing was carried out using blood. The J gene is TRBJ2-2, the V gene TRBV4-3; D uncertain. DNA of the CDR3: TGCGCCAGCAGCCCAGTTGCCACCGGGGAGCTGTTTTTT. It is translated as CASSPVATGELFF.